This TCR beta chain was identified during a study of long-term antiretroviral therapy in people with HIV (dated by TCRdb to about 2022). Study-level background: The earliest samples were collected roughly a decade before the 2015 WHO recommendation for immediate ART, at a time when ART was usually postponed until CD4 counts fell. This retrospective serial study examined whether starting ART and sustained HIV suppression were associated with changes in the composition and diversity of the TRB repertoire in peripheral blood. From fewer than 35 adults with confirmed HIV infection, the cohort provided some 200 cryopreserved PBMC samples, gathered serially across a mean of approximately six years (range 1-12). Of the 30 to 35 participants with HIV, approximately twelve were female. Test extractions of a monoclonal T-cell line alongside about 30 polyclonal samples showed no cross-contamination during QIAcube processing.

Inclusion was restricted to participants for whom at least one PBMC sample before ART initiation and at least two post-ART samples were available. Treatment was received in the United States of America by all participants with HIV. Cryopreserved samples of 1-10 million PBMC were thawed and washed before DNA extraction. At the time of the earliest PBMC sample, participants with HIV were aged between about 23 and 54 years. PBMC samples from each participant spanned 1-4 timepoints before ART initiation and 2-8 timepoints after ART initiation, with a median of 7 samples. Serial HIV viral load, CD4+ T-cell count, ART history and demographic data were obtained for every participant. Genomic DNA was extracted from unsorted PBMC with a Qiagen kit on a QIAcube, processed in batches of 12 samples. V is cut by 5 bases and J by 7 bases, and the space between the germline ends is 14 bases. Including cysteine and phenylalanine, the CDR3 has 13 amino acids. The sequence is cut down to CDR3 DNA, 39 bases in frame from base 1. CDR1 and CDR2 were assigned from the germline V gene as SGHVS and FQNEAQ.

Concerning this clone: The target of this receptor is not known. No base quality information exists; no much larger clone differs at one position.

The immunoSEQ hsTCRB v3.0 assay was used at survey level resolution to sequence the TRB variable region. TRB sequencing targeted a depth of roughly 40,000-55,000 T-cell genomes per sample. An Illumina MiSeq with a v3 150-cycle kit was used to sequence the pooled TRB libraries. The source study handled its data this way. Repertoire analysis ran in R within a reproducible Nextflow workflow covering QC, data transformation and analysis. LymphoSeq2, an R package for exploring AIRR-Seq data, was used to implement custom analyses. A handful of samples that yielded fewer than 5000 total TRB sequences were excluded, so that 150 to 200 HIV repertoires were analyzed. Of the roughly 180 retained HIV repertoires, approximately 57 were collected before and more than 120 after ART initiation. Repertoires were downsampled to 5000 TRB nucleotide sequences, and summary statistics were averaged over 100 downsampling iterations. The analysis kept only TRB sequences whose CDR3 regions were at least seven amino acids long. Diversity was measured with a Shannon entropy-derived clonality score and the Gini coefficient. Repertoire networks linked the top 5000 CDR3 amino acid sequences whenever two sequences differed by an edit distance of one. For TRB CDR3 amino acid sequences, GLIPH2 was used to predict antigen specificity groups and MHC restriction. Known CMV, EBV, HIV or tissue antigen associations were flagged by matching CDR3 amino acid sequences against VDJdb and McPAS-TCR. Pre-ART, post-ART and control groups were compared with Wilcoxon signed-rank tests and Holm-Bonferroni correction. TCRdb re-hosts the immuneACCESS table, in-frame sequences only. Its copies lack some clones; in the studies checked, an unresolved V gene accounts for under half of them, and the cause for the rest is not known. V, J and clone size are taken as reported in that table, and D and trimming were inferred from the DNA itself. This sample gives tens of thousands of clones in total; 75% to 90% of them show up just once. 7% to 9.5% of the sample lies in the top ten.

The research as a whole found: Because pre-ART samples had limited cell numbers, unsorted PBMC were profiled rather than sorted CD4+ and CD8+ T cells. A significant increase in TRB diversity was found to be associated with ART initiation, although TRB diversity was observed to remain significantly below that of transplant donor controls even after long-term ART. The repertoire was dominated across all time points by expanded TRB clones identified before ART initiation, although this dominance was seen to fluctuate and to decrease in many PLHIV after ART. Narrower CDR3 length ranges were observed in HIV repertoires than in controls, and an antigen-experienced repertoire with only a slight naive shift after ART was suggested by the network structure. Limited PBMC availability meant only the TCR beta chain was sequenced, without alpha chain pairing. No data were available on ART adherence, viral resistance or therapy changes, limiting inferences about post-ART repertoire changes. The samples were dated from about 2004 to 2017, and the ART regimens that were used may be less effective than current ART regimens.

Sample: unsorted PBMCs, taken 1.2 years after starting antiretroviral therapy. The chain employs TRBV7-8 and TRBJ1-1, with the D gene not confidently named. This TCR came from a woman between 40 and 50 years old with HIV. This receptor has the CDR3 CASSLYLTGEAFF. The nucleotide sequence reads TGTGCCAGCAGCCTTTATCTGACGGGTGAAGCTTTCTTT. When the CDR3 is completed using the reference TRBV7-8 and TRBJ1-1 genes on either side, the full variable domain is GAGVSQSPRYKVAKRGQDVALRCDPISGHVSLFWYQQALGQGPEFLTYFQNEAQLDKSGLPSDRFFAERPEGSVSTLKIQRTQQEDSAVYLCASSLYLTGEAFFGQGTRLTVV.